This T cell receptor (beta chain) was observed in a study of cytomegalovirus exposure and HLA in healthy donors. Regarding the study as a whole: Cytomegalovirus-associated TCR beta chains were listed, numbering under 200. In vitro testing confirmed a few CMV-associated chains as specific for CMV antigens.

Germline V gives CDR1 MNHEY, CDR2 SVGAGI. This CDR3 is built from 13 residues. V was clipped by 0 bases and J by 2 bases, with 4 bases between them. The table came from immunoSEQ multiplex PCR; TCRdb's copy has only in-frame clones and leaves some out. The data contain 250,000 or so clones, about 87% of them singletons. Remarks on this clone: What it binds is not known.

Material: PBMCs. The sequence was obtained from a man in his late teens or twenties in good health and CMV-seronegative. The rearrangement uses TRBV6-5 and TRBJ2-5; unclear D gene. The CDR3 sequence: CASSYSLQETQYF. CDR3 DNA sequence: TGTGCCAGCAGTTACTCGTTACAAGAGACCCAGTACTTC.